These 31 T cell receptor beta chains originate from one sample sequenced in a study of T cells in localized non-small cell lung cancer. The assay was immunoSEQ multiplex PCR, and TCRdb's table has in-frame clones only and misses some. Of approximately 76,000 clones listed, over 75% were seen once; the top ten hold 8% to 10%. The sequencing here drew on peripheral blood, taken before any cancer treatment. The receptors derive from an older female donor with stage I lung adenocarcinoma.

The J gene is TRBJ1-6, the V gene TRBV19; weak D call: TRBD1 (6 bases). V was trimmed by 2 bases and J by 0 bases, leaving 17 bases between them. The CDR3 covers 19 residues. Germline V gene data show CDR1 as LNHDA and CDR2 as SQIVND (reference sequence). In DNA form, the CDR3 reads TGTGCCAGTAGTATAAGGTTTGGGACACCGAGCTCCTATAATTCACCCCTCCACTTT. Encoded protein: CASSIRFGTPSSYNSPLHF.

V is TRBV27 and J is TRBJ2-3; 7 bases fit TRBD2. Trimming cost V 6 bases and J 15 bases; bases outside gene matches: 9. This CDR3 has 11 amino acids. From germline, CDR1 is MNHEY and CDR2 SMNVEV (reference sequence). CDR3 DNA sequence: TGTGCCAGCAGGAGACTAGCCCTTTCATATTTT. As protein: CASRRLALSYF.

The chain combines TRBV18 with TRBJ2-7; TRBD2 agrees at 8 bases. V lost 2 bases to trimming and J lost 6 bases; unmatched junction nucleotides: 9. The length of the CDR3 is 15 residues. The V gene's germline CDR1 is KGHSH and CDR2 LQKENI. DNA for the CDR3: TGTGCCAGCTCACCATTAAAAGGTAGCGGGGTCGAGCAGTACTTC. Amino acid sequence: CASSPLKGSGVEQYF.

This clone was seen a few times. V usage is TRBV6-1 and J usage is TRBJ1-4; the D is unclear. Germline CDR1 reads MNHNS; CDR2 reads SASEGT. V lost 1 base and J lost 8, with 26 bases in between. The CDR3 loop spans 19 amino acids. This chain's CDR3 is CASSEVAGRRRSSREKLFF. The CDR3 DNA is TGTGCCAGCAGTGAAGTAGCGGGAAGGCGCCGTTCCTCTCGGGAAAAACTGTTTTTT.

The chain couples TRBV5-4 to TRBJ1-2; TRBD1 agrees at 10 bases. V lost 0 bases to trimming and J lost 8 bases; unmatched junction nucleotides: 7. Germline loops: CDR1 SGHNT, CDR2 YYREEE (reference sequence). This CDR3 has 15 residues. CDR3 residues: CASSLEGTGVRGYTF. DNA of the CDR3: TGTGCCAGCAGCTTGGAGGGGACAGGGGTCCGGGGCTACACCTTC.

Only a few counts were recorded for this clone. The chain has TRBV7-9 and TRBJ1-2, with D unclear. V was pared by 11 bases and J by 5 bases, with 12 bases between. The CDR3 has 11 amino acids. Germline CDR1 reads SEHNR; CDR2 reads FQNEAQ (reference sequence). Here the CDR3 DNA reads TGTGCCTCGGGAAGCCAGTATGGCTACACCTTC. Protein: CASGSQYGYTF.

A few counts support this clone. J is TRBJ1-1 and V is TRBV4-1, with D maybe TRBD1 (6 bases). The CDR3 is 15 residues long. V was trimmed by 4 bases and J by 0 bases, leaving 12 bases between them. CDR1 and CDR2 (germline): MGHRA, YSYEKL. The CDR3 loop reads CASSPLRGVNTEAFF. CDR3 nucleotides: TGCGCCAGCAGCCCCCTTAGGGGGGTGAACACTGAAGCTTTCTTT.

This clone was seen only a few times. The chain links TRBV2 to TRBJ1-3, with D perhaps TRBD1 (6 bases). The V gene lost 4 bases and the J gene lost 2 bases, with 9 bases spanning the gap. The germline V gene encodes CDR1 SNHLY and CDR2 FYNNEI. This CDR3 spans 14 amino acids. In DNA, the CDR3 is TGTGCCAGCAGTGCAGGGGATACTGGAAACACCATATATTTT. This sequence encodes CASSAGDTGNTIYF.

The genes are TRBV18 and TRBJ2-1, with 9 positions matching TRBD2. With V trimmed by 2 bases and J by 10 bases, 21 bases remained unmatched. Per the germline V gene, CDR1 is KGHSH and CDR2 is LQKENI. The CDR3 is 19 amino acids. In DNA form, the CDR3 reads TGTGCCAGCTCACCAACGCGGGAGGGCCGGTCTTTTGGTCTTTTCGAGCAGTTCTTC. Amino acids: CASSPTREGRSFGLFEQFF.

The rearrangement links TRBV18 to TRBJ1-5; D is ambiguous. V was clipped by 4 bases and J by 5 bases, with 12 bases between them. The V gene's germline CDR1 is KGHSH and CDR2 LQKENI. The CDR3 loop spans 14 amino acids. The CDR3 spells CASSLKEGDQPQHF. In DNA, the CDR3 is TGTGCCAGCTCACTCAAGGAGGGAGATCAGCCCCAGCATTTT. Looking up the rest from reference TRBV18 and TRBJ1-5 gives the full variable domain: NAGVMQNPRHLVRRRGQEARLRCSPMKGHSHVYWYRQLPEEGLKFMVYLQKENIIDESGMPKERFSAEFPKEGPSILRIQQVVRGDSAAYFCASSLKEGDQPQHFGDGTRLSIL.

In this sample, this clone turned up once. This sequence joins TRBV27 and TRBJ2-5, with 14 bases that match TRBD2. The germline gives CDR1 MNHEY, CDR2 SMNVEV (reference sequence). The ends lost 6 bases at V and 6 bases at J; junction bases unmatched: 6. CDR3 length equals 15 residues. CDR3 loop: CASRGLAGVLKTQYF. CDR3 nucleotides: TGTGCCAGCAGGGGACTAGCGGGAGTGTTGAAGACCCAGTACTTC.

The chain employs TRBV21-1 and TRBJ2-3; the table's D gene call, TRBD2, was not cross checked with the DNA. TRBV21-1 is a recognized pseudogene. The CDR3 covers 16 residues. CDR3 region: CASSPWEGLCTDTQYF. The CDR3 region has the DNA TGTGCCAGCAGCCCATGGGAGGGGCTTTGCACAGATACGCAGTATTTT.

The chain carries TRBV7-2 and TRBJ1-4; a possible D gene is TRBD1 (6 bases). Trimming cost V 6 bases and J 3 bases, with 11 bases left between them. The length of the CDR3 is 14 residues. The V gene's germline CDR1 is SGHTA and CDR2 FQGNSA. CDR3: CASRQTGPNEKLFF. The CDR3 bases are TGTGCCAGCAGGCAGACAGGACCTAATGAAAAACTGTTTTTT.

The rearrangement joins TRBV5-1 to TRBJ1-2, with D hard to call. The CDR3 contains 13 residues. Per the germline V gene, CDR1 is SGHRS and CDR2 is YFSETQ. Trimming cost V 5 bases and J 5 bases, with 13 bases left between them. CDR3 nucleotides: TGCGCCAGCAGAGAACGAATGGGGTATGGCTACACCTTC. Translating it yields CASRERMGYGYTF.

V and J are TRBV13 and TRBJ2-7; D is possibly TRBD1 or TRBD2 (7 bases each). CDR3 length equals 15 residues. Germline V gene sequence: CDR1 PRHDT, CDR2 FYEKMQ (reference sequence). V shed 0 bases and J shed 6 bases, with 15 bases lying between them. CDR3 nucleotide sequence: TGTGCCAGCAGCTTAGGCCAGGGGGGGAGATTCGAGCAGTACTTC. As protein: CASSLGQGGRFEQYF.

The chain carries TRBV27 and TRBJ2-5, with unresolved D. The CDR3 contains 13 residues. V was clipped by 4 bases and J by 0 bases, with 6 bases between them. Germline V gives CDR1 MNHEY, CDR2 SMNVEV (reference sequence). CDR3 in DNA: TGTGCCAGCAGTTCCCTGTACCAAGAGACCCAGTACTTC. Amino acid sequence: CASSSLYQETQYF.

The sample holds a few counts of this clone. This chain connects TRBV7-2 to TRBJ2-2; D may be TRBD2 (5 bases). The CDR3 totals 15 residues. With 2 bases removed from V and 5 bases from J, the gap between germline ends came to 12 bases. CDR1 and CDR2 (germline): SGHTA, FQGNSA. CDR3 in DNA: TGTGCCAGCAGCTTAACTAGTTACGGGACCGGGGAGCTGTTTTTT. It translates to CASSLTSYGTGELFF.

J is TRBJ2-3 and V is TRBV6-5, with D possibly being TRBD1 or TRBD2 (6 bases each). This CDR3 has 13 residues. V was shortened by 8 bases and J by 6 bases, with 15 bases between the two germline ends. Germline-derived CDR1 and CDR2 are MNHEY and SVGAGI. CDR3 residues: CASGGLASDTQYF. The CDR3 nucleotides are TGTGCCAGCGGGGGGCTAGCTAGCGATACGCAGTATTTT.

The rearrangement uses TRBV5-1 and TRBJ2-3; D possibly corresponds to TRBD2 (5 bases). V was pared by 0 bases and J by 0 bases, with 8 bases between. CDR3 length equals 15 residues. CDR1 SGHRS and CDR2 YFSETQ come from the germline V gene. CDR3 sequence: CASSLAVASTDTQYF. The CDR3 DNA is TGCGCCAGCAGCTTGGCGGTAGCGAGCACAGATACGCAGTATTTT.

In this sample, this clone turned up once. The chain couples TRBV7-9 to TRBJ1-5; no clear D gene. V gave up 4 bases and J gave up 4 bases, with 11 bases separating them. Germline V gene lookup returns CDR1 SEHNR and CDR2 FQNEAQ (reference sequence). The CDR3 sequence is 14 residues long. Here the CDR3 DNA reads TGTGCCAGCAGCTCCGTAGGGAAAAATCAGCCCCAGCATTTT. Translated: CASSSVGKNQPQHF.

The chain uses TRBV19 and TRBJ2-2; possibly TRBD1 for D (5 bases). This CDR3 is 15 amino acids long. V lost 5 bases and J lost 0, with 10 bases in between. Germline V gene data show CDR1 as LNHDA and CDR2 as SQIVND (reference sequence). The CDR3 nucleotides are TGTGCCAGTAGTTCTAGGACACCGAACACCGGGGAGCTGTTTTTT. The encoded protein is CASSSRTPNTGELFF.

The chain recombines TRBV7-2 with TRBJ1-5; D gene uncertain. The CDR3 runs to 13 residues. Germline V gene data show CDR1 as SGHTA and CDR2 as FQGNSA. Trimming left V 5 bases short and J 8 bases short, with 13 bases between. The CDR3 here is CASSPRVGEPQHF. Written as DNA, the CDR3 is TGTGCCAGCAGCCCAAGGGTCGGGGAGCCCCAGCATTTT.

As for this clone: Other nucleotide sequences from this sample produce the same CDR3. The genes are TRBV5-6 and TRBJ1-2, with no clear D. CDR1 is SGHDT and CDR2 is YYEEEE in the germline V gene. The germline V and J ends were trimmed by 5 bases and 4 bases, with 9 bases remaining between them. The CDR3 consists of 12 residues. For the CDR3, the DNA is TGTGCCAGCAGTTTGTTGGGCTATGGCTACACCTTC. Its translation is CASSLLGYGYTF.

A word on this clone: This same CDR3 is encoded by further DNA sequences in the sample. The chain has TRBV29-1 and TRBJ2-2; 7 nucleotides match TRBD1. The CDR3 loop spans 14 amino acids. Trimming removed 6 bases from V and 1 base from J; junction bases left unmatched: 5. Germline assignment: CDR1 SQVTM and CDR2 ANQGSEA. CDR3 in amino acids: CSVGRTGNTGELFF. The CDR3 DNA reads as TGCAGCGTAGGACGGACAGGGAACACCGGGGAGCTGTTTTTT.

This clone appeared once. The V and J genes are TRBV4-2 and TRBJ1-1; TRBD1 might be the D (5 bases). The CDR3 totals 15 residues. Trimming took off 4 bases at V and 1 base at J, with 13 bases between the two ends. The germline V gene encodes CDR1 LGHNA and CDR2 YNFKEQ. The CDR3 coding sequence is TGTGCCAGCAGCCCAAAAGAGGGGTCGAACACTGAAGCTTTCTTT. This translates into CASSPKEGSNTEAFF.

The chain has TRBV11-2 and TRBJ1-6, with D unresolved. The V gene lost 1 base and the J gene lost 6 bases, with 7 bases spanning the gap. The length of the CDR3 is 14 residues. CDR1 is SGHAT, CDR2 FQNNGV, per germline. The CDR3 DNA reads TGTGCCAGCAGCTTAGCCGGGTTTAATTCACCCCTCCACTTT. Amino acids: CASSLAGFNSPLHF.

The CDR3 is CAISESTSGTQETQYF. As DNA, the CDR3 is TGTGCCATCAGTGAGTCAACTAGCGGGACCCAAGAGACCCAGTACTTC. This chain links TRBV10-3 with TRBJ2-5, with 10 nucleotides matching TRBD2. Losses at the gene ends were 0 bases for V and 1 base for J; bases not matched to a gene: 2. Germline V gives CDR1 ENHRY, CDR2 SYGVKD. This CDR3 comprises 16 residues.

The CDR3 loop reads CASSIDTGELFF. The DNA of the CDR3 is TGTGCCAGTAGTATTGACACCGGGGAGCTGTTTTTT. The rearrangement uses TRBV19 and TRBJ2-2; no clear D. The CDR3 has 12 amino acids. Trimming cost V 3 bases and J 3 bases, with 2 bases left between them. Per germline, CDR1 LNHDA and CDR2 SQIVND (reference sequence).

This clone came up once. The chain joins TRBV28 to TRBJ2-6; TRBD2 is a possible D gene (7 bases). Germline V gene sequence: CDR1 MDHEN, CDR2 SYDVKM. The CDR3 consists of 16 residues. V lost 4 bases to trimming and J lost 2 bases, with 12 bases between them. This CDR3 reads CASSYGGRAGANVLTF. The CDR3 DNA reads TGTGCCAGCAGTTACGGGGGGCGCGCTGGGGCCAACGTCCTGACTTTC. Full variable domain (outside the CDR3, taken from reference TRBV28 and TRBJ2-6): DVKVTQSSRYLVKRTGEKVFLECVQDMDHENMFWYRQDPGLGLRLIYFSYDVKMKEKGDIPEGYSVSREKKERFSLILESASTNQTSMYLCASSYGGRAGANVLTFGAGSRLTVL.

This clone was counted a single time. This chain joins TRBV6-5 and TRBJ2-7; possible D gene TRBD1, 6 bases. The germline CDR1 and CDR2 sequences are MNHEY and SVGAGI. The CDR3 totals 13 residues. V was clipped by 6 bases and J by 5 bases, with 14 bases between them. This CDR3 reads CASSPTGLNEQYF. In nucleotides, the CDR3 is TGTGCCAGCAGCCCCACAGGGCTGAACGAGCAGTACTTC.

CDR3 DNA sequence: TGCGCCAGCAGCTGGACGGCTAAAAACATTCAGTACTTC. Protein sequence: CASSWTAKNIQYF. The V and J genes are TRBV5-1 and TRBJ2-4; no clear D. Trimming took off 3 bases at V and 4 bases at J, with 8 bases between the two ends. CDR3 length equals 13 residues. Germline CDR1 is SGHRS and CDR2 is YFSETQ.